Each of the 17 T cell receptor beta chains below was sequenced from the same sample in a study of cytomegalovirus exposure and HLA in healthy donors. Assay: immunoSEQ multiplex PCR; the TCRdb copy retains only in-frame clones and omits some. The table has 90,000 to 150,000 clones, approximately 88% seen once. Sequenced sample: PBMCs. The receptors derive from a man aged 18 to 30 in good health and CMV-seronegative.

CDR3 coding DNA: TGTGCCAGTAGTAGCCTAGCGGGCCTCAGCTCCTACGAGCAGTACTTC. Protein product: CASSSLAGLSSYEQYF. The chain employs TRBV19 and TRBJ2-7; 8 bases align to TRBD2. The CDR3 is 16 residues long. V shed 4 bases and J 0 bases; nucleotides not matched to a gene: 8. CDR1 and CDR2 (germline): LNHDA, SQIVND (reference sequence).

The rearrangement uses TRBV6-5 and TRBJ1-1; no definite D call. With 5 bases removed from V and 0 bases from J, the gap between germline ends came to 7 bases. This CDR3 contains 13 residues. The germline V gene has CDR1 MNHEY and CDR2 SVGAGI. The chain's CDR3 is CASSVRVNTEAFF. In DNA, the CDR3 is TGTGCCAGCAGTGTTCGGGTGAACACTGAAGCTTTCTTT.

The chain links TRBV6-1 to TRBJ1-5; 9 positions match TRBD1. Per the germline V gene, CDR1 is MNHNS and CDR2 is SASEGT. CDR3 size: 14 residues. V was pared by 3 bases and J by 6 bases, with 3 bases of the junction left unmatched. The CDR3 DNA follows: TGTGCCAGCAGTGACGGACAGGGGCGTCAGCCCCAGCATTTT. As protein: CASSDGQGRQPQHF.

The V gene is TRBV7-8, the J gene TRBJ2-5, with TRBD2 identical over 8 bases. Germline trimming cut 3 bases from V and 0 bases from J; bases unmatched to any gene: 3. Germline CDR1 and CDR2: SGHVS and FQNEAQ. This CDR3 is 15 amino acids long. The CDR3 here is CASSFRGGNQETQYF. DNA of the CDR3: TGTGCCAGCAGCTTCCGGGGGGGAAACCAAGAGACCCAGTACTTC.

The chain joins TRBV6-1 to TRBJ1-2, with 9 bases matching TRBD1. The CDR3 runs 15 residues. With V trimmed by 3 bases and J by 7 bases, 9 bases remained unmatched. Per germline, CDR1 MNHNS and CDR2 SASEGT. The CDR3 region has the DNA TGTGCCAGCAGTGACACGGGACAGGGTAAAAGTGGCTACACCTTC. Amino acids: CASSDTGQGKSGYTF.

The V call is TRBV29-1, the J call TRBJ2-1, with 10 positions matching TRBD1. Germline trimming cut 7 bases from V and 3 bases from J; bases unmatched to any gene: 9. This CDR3 region has 15 residues. Per germline, CDR1 SQVTM and CDR2 ANQGSEA. The CDR3 protein is CSALDGTGDYNEQFF. The CDR3 nucleotides are TGCAGCGCTCTTGACGGGACAGGGGACTACAATGAGCAGTTCTTC.

The chain uses TRBV5-1 and TRBJ2-3, with D maybe TRBD1 (5 bases). Germline V gene data show CDR1 as SGHRS and CDR2 as YFSETQ. CDR3 size: 12 residues. Trimming pared 8 bases from V and 9 bases from J, leaving 16 bases between. The CDR3 spells CASRGSAPTQYF. DNA for the CDR3: TGCGCCAGTAGGGGATCCGCGCCCACGCAGTATTTT.

This chain links TRBV11-2 with TRBJ2-7; the D gene is possibly TRBD2 (5 bases). The CDR3 is 14 amino acids. The V end was cut by 1 base, the J end by 2 bases, with 9 bases between. CDR1 and CDR2 (germline): SGHAT, FQNNGV. The CDR3 loop is CASSLALGAYEQYF. CDR3 nucleotides: TGTGCCAGCAGCTTAGCGCTGGGAGCCTACGAGCAGTACTTC.

This clone appeared once. The gene calls are TRBV10-3 and TRBJ2-2; D perhaps matches TRBD2 (5 bases). In germline, CDR1 is ENHRY, CDR2 SYGVKD. Trimming cost V 0 bases and J 1 base, with 9 bases left between them. This CDR3 has 16 residues. The CDR3 DNA is TGTGCCATCAGTGAGTCTAACGGGGTGAACACCGGGGAGCTGTTTTTT. Amino acid sequence: CAISESNGVNTGELFF.

CDR3 sequence reads: CASSWGQANYGYTF. The CDR3 bases are TGTGCCAGCAGTTGGGGACAGGCTAACTATGGCTACACCTTC. This chain connects TRBV2 to TRBJ1-2; 8 bases align to TRBD1. This CDR3 spans 14 amino acids. Germline CDR1 and CDR2: SNHLY and FYNNEI. The ends lost 5 bases at V and 0 bases at J; junction bases unmatched: 2. Based on the CDR3 plus reference TRBV2 and TRBJ1-2, the full variable domain is EPEVTQTPSHQVTQMGQEVILRCVPISNHLYFYWYRQILGQKVEFLVSFYNNEISEKSEIFDDQFSVERPDGSNFTLKIRSTKLEDSAMYFCASSWGQANYGYTFGSGTRLTVV.

This clone was recorded once. The chain links TRBV7-9 to TRBJ1-5; D not resolved. The V end lost 4 bases, the J end lost 7 bases, and 8 bases lay between the germline ends. The CDR3 sequence is 12 residues long. Germline V gene lookup returns CDR1 SEHNR and CDR2 FQNEAQ (reference sequence). CDR3 residues: CASSSPGQPQHF. The CDR3 DNA follows: TGTGCCAGCAGCTCTCCGGGACAGCCCCAGCATTTT.

The rearrangement links TRBV19 to TRBJ2-1; 12 bases agree with TRBD2. CDR1 and CDR2 from the germline V gene are LNHDA and SQIVND (reference sequence). V lost 2 bases to trimming and J lost 10 bases; unmatched junction nucleotides: 3. This CDR3 contains 14 residues. The chain's CDR3 is CASSIRLAGDEQFF. For the CDR3, the DNA is TGTGCCAGTAGTATAAGACTAGCGGGAGACGAGCAGTTCTTC. The full variable domain, completed using reference TRBV19 and TRBJ2-1, is DGGITQSPKYLFRKEGQNVTLSCEQNLNHDAMYWYRQDPGQGLRLIYYSQIVNDFQKGDIAEGYSVSREKKESFPLTVTSAQKNPTAFYLCASSIRLAGDEQFFGPGTRLTVL.

The chain combines TRBV27 with TRBJ2-7; 10 bases are a match to TRBD1. Germline V gives CDR1 MNHEY, CDR2 SMNVEV (reference sequence). With V trimmed by 6 bases and J by 3 bases, 14 bases remained unmatched. The CDR3 is 17 residues long. CDR3 amino acids: CASRRSVPGQGIYEQYF. The CDR3 DNA follows: TGTGCCAGCAGACGATCGGTTCCGGGACAGGGGATCTACGAGCAGTACTTC.

The CDR3 reads CASQGMNTEAFF. For the CDR3, the DNA is TGTGCCAGTCAGGGGATGAACACTGAAGCTTTCTTT. V gene TRBV6-1 combines with J gene TRBJ1-1; tentatively, D is TRBD1 (6 bases). The CDR3 extends over 12 amino acids. Germline-derived CDR1 and CDR2 are MNHNS and SASEGT. The ends were cut back, 9 bases at V and 0 bases at J, with 8 bases in the middle.

Only a few counts were recorded for this clone. The J gene is TRBJ1-1, the V gene TRBV30, with TRBD1 matching 7 bases. The CDR3 spans 15 residues. Germline V gives CDR1 GTSNPN, CDR2 SVGIG (reference sequence). J lost 5 bases, V lost 3 bases, and 12 bases had no gene match. In DNA, the CDR3 is TGTGCCTGGAGCGCGATTCCCGGGACAGTTACTGAAGCTTTCTTT. It is translated as CAWSAIPGTVTEAFF.

This chain links TRBV6-1 with TRBJ2-7; 8 bases map to TRBD1. This CDR3 region has 15 residues. Germline CDR1 and CDR2: MNHNS and SASEGT. The V gene end was trimmed by 5 bases and the J gene end by 3 bases; junction bases not matched to a gene: 9. CDR3 coding DNA: TGTGCCAGCAGTAAAACCGGGACAGGAGACTACGAGCAGTACTTC. Its translation: CASSKTGTGDYEQYF.

The rearrangement uses TRBV2 and TRBJ1-5, with 8 positions matching TRBD1. The V and J ends lost 6 bases and 4 bases, in that order; junction bases with no gene match: 8. Germline CDR1 SNHLY, CDR2 FYNNEI. CDR3 size: 15 residues. CDR3 protein: CASSLRQGSNQPQHF. CDR3 coding DNA: TGTGCCAGCAGCCTAAGACAGGGGTCGAATCAGCCCCAGCATTTT.